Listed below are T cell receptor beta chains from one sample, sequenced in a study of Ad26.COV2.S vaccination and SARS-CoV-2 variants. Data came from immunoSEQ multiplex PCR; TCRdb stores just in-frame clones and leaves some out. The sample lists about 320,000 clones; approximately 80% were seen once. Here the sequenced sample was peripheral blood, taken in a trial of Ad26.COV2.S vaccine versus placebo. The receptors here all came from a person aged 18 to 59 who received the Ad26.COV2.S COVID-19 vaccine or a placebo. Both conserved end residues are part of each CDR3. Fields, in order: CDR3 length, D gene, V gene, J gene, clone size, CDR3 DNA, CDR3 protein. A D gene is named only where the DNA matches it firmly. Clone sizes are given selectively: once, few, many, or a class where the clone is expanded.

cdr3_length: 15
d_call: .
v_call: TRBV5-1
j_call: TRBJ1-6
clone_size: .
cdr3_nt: TGCGCCAGCAGCCTGACACAGGACAAAGGTTCACCCCTCCACTTT
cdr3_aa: CASSLTQDKGSPLHF

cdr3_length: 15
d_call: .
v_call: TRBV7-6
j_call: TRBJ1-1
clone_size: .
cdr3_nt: TGTGCCAGCAGCTTTAGGTCCTCAGGGAACACTGAAGCTTTCTTT
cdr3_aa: CASSFRSSGNTEAFF

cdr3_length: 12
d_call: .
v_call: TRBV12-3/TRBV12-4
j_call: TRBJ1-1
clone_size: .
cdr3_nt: TGTGCCAGCAGTCCCAGGGTAAATGAGGCTTTCTTT
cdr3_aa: CASSPRVNEAFF

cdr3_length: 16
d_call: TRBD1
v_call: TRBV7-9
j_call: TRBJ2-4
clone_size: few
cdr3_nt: TGTGCCAGCAGCGCGGGACAGGGGGCGCCCAAAAACATTCAGTACTTC
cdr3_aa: CASSAGQGAPKNIQYF

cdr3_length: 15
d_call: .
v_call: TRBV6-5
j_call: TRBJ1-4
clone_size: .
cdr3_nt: TGTGCCAGCAGCCTAGGTTGGTGGGCTAATGAAAAACTGTTTTTT
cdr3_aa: CASSLGWWANEKLFF

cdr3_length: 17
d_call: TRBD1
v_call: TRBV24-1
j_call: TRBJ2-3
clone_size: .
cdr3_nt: TGTGCCACCAGTGATAACCACGGGACAGGATACACAGATACGCAGTATTTT
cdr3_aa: CATSDNHGTGYTDTQYF

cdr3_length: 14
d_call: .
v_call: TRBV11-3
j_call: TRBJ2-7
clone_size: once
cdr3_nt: TGTGCCAGCAGCTTCCCCGGATTGGTTTACGAGCAGTACTTC
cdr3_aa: CASSFPGLVYEQYF

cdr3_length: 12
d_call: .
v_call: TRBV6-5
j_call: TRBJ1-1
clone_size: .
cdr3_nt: TGTGCCAGCAGTCTCACCGGGGGGGGAGCTTTCTTT
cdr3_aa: CASSLTGGGAFF

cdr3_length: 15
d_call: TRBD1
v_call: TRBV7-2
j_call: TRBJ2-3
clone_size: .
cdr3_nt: TGTGCCAGCAGCTCTCGACAGGGGGGCACAGATACGCAGTATTTT
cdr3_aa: CASSSRQGGTDTQYF

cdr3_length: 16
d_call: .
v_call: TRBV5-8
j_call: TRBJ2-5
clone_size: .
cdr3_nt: TGTGCCAGCAGCACGGGATGGGGGCAGGGTCAAGAGACCCAGTACTTC
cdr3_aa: CASSTGWGQGQETQYF

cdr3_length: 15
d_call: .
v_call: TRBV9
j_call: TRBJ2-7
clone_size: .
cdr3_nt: TGTGCCAGCAGCGTAGCACCAGGTTTCTCCTACGAGCAGTACTTC
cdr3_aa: CASSVAPGFSYEQYF

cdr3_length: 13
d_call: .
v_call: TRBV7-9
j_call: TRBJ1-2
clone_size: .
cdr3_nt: TGTGCCAGCAGCTTTGGGCAGCCGGACGGCTACACCTTC
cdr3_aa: CASSFGQPDGYTF

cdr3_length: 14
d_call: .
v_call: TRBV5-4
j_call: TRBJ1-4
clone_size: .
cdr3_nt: TGTGCCAGCAGCTCAACAGAGGGCAACGAAAAACTGTTTTTT
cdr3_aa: CASSSTEGNEKLFF

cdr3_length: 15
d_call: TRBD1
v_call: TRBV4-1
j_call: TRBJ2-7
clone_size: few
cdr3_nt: TGCGCCAGCAGCCAAGTGACAGGGCAGCTCTACGAGCAGTACTTC
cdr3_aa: CASSQVTGQLYEQYF

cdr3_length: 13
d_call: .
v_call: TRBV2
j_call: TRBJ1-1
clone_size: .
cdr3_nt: TGTGCCACCCAGGGTAAGATGAACACTGAAGCTTTCTTT
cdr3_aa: CATQGKMNTEAFF

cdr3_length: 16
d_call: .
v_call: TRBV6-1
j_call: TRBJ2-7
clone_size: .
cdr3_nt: TGTGCCAGCAGTGAAGTTGGCAGTCCAGGATCGTACGAGCAGTACTTC
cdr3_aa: CASSEVGSPGSYEQYF

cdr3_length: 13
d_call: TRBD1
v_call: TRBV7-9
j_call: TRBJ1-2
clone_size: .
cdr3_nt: TGTGCCAGCAGCCTACGGGACAGCTATGGCTACACCTTC
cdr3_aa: CASSLRDSYGYTF

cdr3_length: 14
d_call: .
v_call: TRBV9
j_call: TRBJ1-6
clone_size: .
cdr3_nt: TGTGCCAGCAGCGTAGCAGGTGATAATTCACCCCTCCACTTT
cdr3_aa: CASSVAGDNSPLHF

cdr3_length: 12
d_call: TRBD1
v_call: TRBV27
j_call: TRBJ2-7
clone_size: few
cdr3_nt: TGTGCCATAAGGGACAGGCTCGGGGAGCAGTACTTC
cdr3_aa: CAIRDRLGEQYF

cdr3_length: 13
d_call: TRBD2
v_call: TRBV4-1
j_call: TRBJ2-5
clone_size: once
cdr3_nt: TGCGCCAGCAGCCAGAGGGAGGGAGAGACCCAGTACTTC
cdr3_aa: CASSQREGETQYF

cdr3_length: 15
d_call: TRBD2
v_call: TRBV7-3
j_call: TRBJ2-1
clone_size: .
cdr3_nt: TGTGCCAGCAGCAGGACTAGCGGGGACTACAATGAGCAGTTCTTC
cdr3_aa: CASSRTSGDYNEQFF

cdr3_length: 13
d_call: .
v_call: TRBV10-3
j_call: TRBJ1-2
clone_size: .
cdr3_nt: TGTGCCATCAGTGAGTCGTCAGGGTTTGGCTACACCTTC
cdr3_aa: CAISESSGFGYTF

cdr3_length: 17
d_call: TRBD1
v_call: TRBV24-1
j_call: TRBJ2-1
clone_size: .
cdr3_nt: TGTGCCACCAGTGATCCAGCCGGGCAGGGGGCTTACAATGAGCAGTTCTTC
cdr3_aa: CATSDPAGQGAYNEQFF

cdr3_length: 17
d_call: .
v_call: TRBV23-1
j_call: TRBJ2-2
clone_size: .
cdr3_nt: TGCGCCAGCAGTCCCCTTGACGGAAAACCAAACACCGGGGAGCTGTTTTTT
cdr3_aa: CASSPLDGKPNTGELFF

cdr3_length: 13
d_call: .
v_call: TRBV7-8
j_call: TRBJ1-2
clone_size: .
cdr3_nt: TGTGCCAGCACCTTGGTACAGGGAGGGGGCTACACCTTC
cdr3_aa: CASTLVQGGGYTF

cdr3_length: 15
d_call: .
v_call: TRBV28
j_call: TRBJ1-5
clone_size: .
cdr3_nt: TGTGCCAGCAGTTTGCCAGGGTATAGCAATCAGCCCCAGCATTTT
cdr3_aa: CASSLPGYSNQPQHF

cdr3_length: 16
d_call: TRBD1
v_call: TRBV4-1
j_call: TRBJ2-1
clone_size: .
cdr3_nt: TGCGCCAGCAGCCAAGTCAGGGACAGGGGGCGCGGGGAGCAGTTCTTC
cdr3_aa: CASSQVRDRGRGEQFF

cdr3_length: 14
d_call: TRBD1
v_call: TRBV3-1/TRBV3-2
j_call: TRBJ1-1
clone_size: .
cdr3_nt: TGTGCCAGCAGCCAAGACAGGGGGAGGACTGAAGCTTTCTTT
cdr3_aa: CASSQDRGRTEAFF

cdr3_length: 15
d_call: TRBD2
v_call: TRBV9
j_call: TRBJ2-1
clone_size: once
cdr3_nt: TGTGCCAGCAGCGGCGGGACTAGCGAGGTCCACCCCCGGTTCTTC
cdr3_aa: CASSGGTSEVHPRFF

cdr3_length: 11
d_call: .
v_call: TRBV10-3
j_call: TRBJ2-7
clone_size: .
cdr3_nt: TGTGCCATCATGGCCTCCTACGAGCAGTACTTC
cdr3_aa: CAIMASYEQYF

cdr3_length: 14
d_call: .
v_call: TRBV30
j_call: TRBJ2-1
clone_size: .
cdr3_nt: TGTGCCTGGAGTGCTGGCCTAGCCACCGATGAGCAGTTCTTC
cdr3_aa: CAWSAGLATDEQFF

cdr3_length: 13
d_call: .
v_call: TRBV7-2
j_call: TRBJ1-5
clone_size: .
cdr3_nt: TGTGCCAGCAGCTTAGTTATGGACCAGCCCCAGCATTTT
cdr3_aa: CASSLVMDQPQHF

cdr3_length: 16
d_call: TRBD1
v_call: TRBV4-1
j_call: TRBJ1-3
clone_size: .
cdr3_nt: TGCGCCAGCAGCCGGGGACAGGCGGACACTGGAAACACCATATATTTT
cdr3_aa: CASSRGQADTGNTIYF

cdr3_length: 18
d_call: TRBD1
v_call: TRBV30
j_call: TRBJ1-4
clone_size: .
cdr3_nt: TGTGCCTGGAGTGGGGACAGGGCGGATCTTATGGCTAATGAAAAACTGTTTTTT
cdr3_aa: CAWSGDRADLMANEKLFF

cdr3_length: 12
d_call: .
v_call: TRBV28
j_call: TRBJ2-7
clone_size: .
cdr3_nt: TGTGCCAGCAGTTTATCTCTCTACGAGCAGTACTTC
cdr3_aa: CASSLSLYEQYF

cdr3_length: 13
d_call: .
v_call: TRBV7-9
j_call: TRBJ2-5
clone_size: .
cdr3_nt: TGTGCCAACCCCGGAGAGTTCCCAGAGACCCAGTACTTC
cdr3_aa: CANPGEFPETQYF

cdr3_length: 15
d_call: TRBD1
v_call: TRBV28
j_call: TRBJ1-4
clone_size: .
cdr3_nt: TGTGCCAGCAGTTTACTCCAGGGGGCTGGTGAAAAACTGTTTTTT
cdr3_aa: CASSLLQGAGEKLFF

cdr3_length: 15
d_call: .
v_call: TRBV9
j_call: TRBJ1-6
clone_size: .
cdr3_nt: TGTGCCAGCAGCGTAGCAGTGGGGCTGGATTCACCCCTCCACTTT
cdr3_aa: CASSVAVGLDSPLHF

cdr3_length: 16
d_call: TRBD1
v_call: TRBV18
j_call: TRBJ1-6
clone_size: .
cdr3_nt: TGTGCCAGCTCACCAGTGACAGGGGGTTCAAATTCACCCCTCCACTTT
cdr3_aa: CASSPVTGGSNSPLHF

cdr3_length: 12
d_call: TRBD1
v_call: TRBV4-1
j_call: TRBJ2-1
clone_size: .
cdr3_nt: TGCGCCAGCAGCCGGACAGGGGATGAGCAGTTCTTC
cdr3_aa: CASSRTGDEQFF

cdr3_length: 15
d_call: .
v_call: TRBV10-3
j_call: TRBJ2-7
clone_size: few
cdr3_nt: TGTGCCATCAGTCATCCAGGGGATCTGGAGGGGGAGCAGTACTTC
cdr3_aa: CAISHPGDLEGEQYF

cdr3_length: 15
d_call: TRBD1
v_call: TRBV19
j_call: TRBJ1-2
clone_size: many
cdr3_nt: TGTGCCAGTAGTTCCCCCAGGACAGGCTTCGTTGGCTACACCTTC
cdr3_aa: CASSSPRTGFVGYTF

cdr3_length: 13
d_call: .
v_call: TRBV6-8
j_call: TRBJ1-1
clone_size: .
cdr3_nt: TGTGCCAGCAGCACCGTGTGGGTCACTGAAGCTTTCTTT
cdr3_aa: CASSTVWVTEAFF

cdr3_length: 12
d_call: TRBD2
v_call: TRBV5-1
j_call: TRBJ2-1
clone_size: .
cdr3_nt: TGCGCCAGCAGGCGGGAGGGCGATGAGCAGTTCTTC
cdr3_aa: CASRREGDEQFF

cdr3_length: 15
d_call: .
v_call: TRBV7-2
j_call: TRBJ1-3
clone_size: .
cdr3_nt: TGTGCCAGCAGCCCGGGACGGACTGTGGGAAACACCATATATTTT
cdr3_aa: CASSPGRTVGNTIYF

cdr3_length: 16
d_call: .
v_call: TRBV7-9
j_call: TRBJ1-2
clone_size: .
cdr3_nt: TGTGCCAGCAGCTCCTCGGGCAGCATAAATTCCTATGGCTACACCTTC
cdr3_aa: CASSSSGSINSYGYTF

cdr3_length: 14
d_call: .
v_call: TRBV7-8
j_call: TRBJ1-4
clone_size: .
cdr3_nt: TGTGCCAGCAGCTTAGAATCCACTAATGAAAAACTGTTTTTT
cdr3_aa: CASSLESTNEKLFF

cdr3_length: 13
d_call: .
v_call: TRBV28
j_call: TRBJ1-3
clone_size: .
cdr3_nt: TGTGCCAGCACCTCGGACATAAGAAACACCATATATTTT
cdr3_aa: CASTSDIRNTIYF

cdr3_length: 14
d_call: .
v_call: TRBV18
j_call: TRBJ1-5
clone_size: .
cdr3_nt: TGTGCCAGCTCACCACAGGGGTCAGGTCAGCCCCAGCATTTT
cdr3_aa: CASSPQGSGQPQHF

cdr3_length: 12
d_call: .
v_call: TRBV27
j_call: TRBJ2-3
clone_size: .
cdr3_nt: TGTGCCAGCAGTTTGACATATGGTACGCAGTATTTT
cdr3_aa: CASSLTYGTQYF

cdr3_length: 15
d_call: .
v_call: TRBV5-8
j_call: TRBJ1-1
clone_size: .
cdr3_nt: TGTGCCAGCAGCTCCCGCCTAGGGAGAGGTACTGAAGCTTTCTTT
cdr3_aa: CASSSRLGRGTEAFF

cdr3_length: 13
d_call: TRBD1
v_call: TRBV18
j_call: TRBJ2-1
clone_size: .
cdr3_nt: TGTGCCAGCTCACCACTGTCAGGGACAGGGCAGTTCTTC
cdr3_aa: CASSPLSGTGQFF

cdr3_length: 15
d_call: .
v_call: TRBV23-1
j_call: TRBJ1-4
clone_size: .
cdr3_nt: TGCGCCAGCAGTCAATCGTATATAAATGGTGAAAAACTGTTTTTT
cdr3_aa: CASSQSYINGEKLFF

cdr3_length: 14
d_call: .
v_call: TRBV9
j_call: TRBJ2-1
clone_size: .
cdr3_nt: TGTGCCAGCAGCCCCACAGGAGGATACAATGAGCAGTTCTTC
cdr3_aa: CASSPTGGYNEQFF

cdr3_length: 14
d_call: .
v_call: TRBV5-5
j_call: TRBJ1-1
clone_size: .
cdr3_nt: TGTGCCAGCTTTACGGTCCGGGGAGGGACTGAAGCTTTCTTT
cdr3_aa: CASFTVRGGTEAFF